This TCR beta chain derives from a study of glioma-infiltrating T cells after dendritic cell vaccination. About the research overall: The vaccine used monocyte-derived dendritic cells pulsed overnight with autologous tumor lysate. Whole-study results and caveats: Patients with more pretreatment TILs had longer time to progression and survival.

As to this clone: Its target is unknown.

The CDR3 contains 16 residues. Germline loops: CDR1 ENHRY, CDR2 SYGVKD. The trim removed 3 bases at V and 0 bases at J, leaving 5 bases unmatched. Here immunoSEQ multiplex PCR was the method, and the copy in TCRdb shows in-frame clones only, minus some. The table shows 93,000 or so clones, with roughly 79% occurring only once. This clonotype was obtained from a human donor with glioblastoma. The rearrangement uses TRBV10-3 and TRBJ2-3; 8 nucleotides align to TRBD1. The sequencing here drew on blood, taken before dendritic cell vaccination. In DNA form, the CDR3 reads TGTGCCATCAGTGACGCCGGGACAGGAAGCACAGATACGCAGTATTTT. Translating it yields CAISDAGTGSTDTQYF.